One sample yielded the 32 T cell receptor beta chains listed below, sequenced in a study of T-cell memory formation after mild COVID-19. MiXCR, run by TCRdb on the 5' RACE reads, gives a single entry per CDR3 protein. The sample carries roughly 350,000 distinct CDR3 sequences, about an eighth recorded once. Sequencing input: PBMCs or a T cell subset sorted from them (not recorded which). These receptors originate from a man between 18 and 35 years old who had mild COVID-19 (a few samples of this study predate the infection). Cell type and time point are not known.

This clonotype showed up just a few times. The genes are TRBV25-1 and TRBJ2-1; TRBD1 is a possible D gene (5 bases). Germline V gene sequence: CDR1 MGHDK, CDR2 SYGVNS. This CDR3 has 14 residues. V was clipped by 2 bases and J by 4 bases, with 9 bases between them. The CDR3 nucleotides read TGTGCCAGCAGTGAACCTGACAGATACAATGAGCAGTTCTTC. Its protein product is CASSEPDRYNEQFF.

V gene TRBV11-3 combines with J gene TRBJ2-1; maybe TRBD2 (5 bases). The CDR3 runs to 13 residues. Per the germline V gene, CDR1 is SGHNT and CDR2 is YENEEA. Trimming cost V 4 bases and J 7 bases, with 11 bases left between them. In DNA, the CDR3 is TGTGCCAGCAGCTCGCACCCGGGGAATGAGCAGTTCTTC. Translated, it gives CASSSHPGNEQFF. The variable domain in full, with the rest retrieved from reference TRBV11-3 and TRBJ2-1, is EAGVVQSPRYKIIEKKQPVAFWCNPISGHNTLYWYLQNLGQGPELLIRYENEEAVDDSQLPKDRFSAERLKGVDSTLKIQPAELGDSAVYLCASSSHPGNEQFFGPGTRLTVL.

In its sample, this clonotype was seen a few times. CDR3 in amino acids: CASSSPRQSSYEQYV. CDR3 coding DNA: TGTGCCAGCAGCTCCCCGAGACAGAGCTCCTACGAGCAGTACGTC. The chain recombines TRBV6-5 with TRBJ2-7; a possible D gene is TRBD1 (5 bases). V was cut by 6 bases and J by 0 bases, with 15 bases left in between. Germline V gene lookup returns CDR1 MNHEY and CDR2 SVGAGI. The length of the CDR3 is 15 residues.

The chain is built from TRBV20-1 and TRBJ2-1, with TRBD1 as a possible D gene (6 bases). V lost 3 bases and J lost 3, with 9 bases in between. The CDR3 has 13 residues. From germline, CDR1 is DFQATT and CDR2 SNEGSKA (reference sequence). The CDR3, as DNA: TGCAGTGCTAGTGCACAGGGCTACAATGAGCAGTTCTTC. It specifies CSASAQGYNEQFF.

This clonotype was detected a few times. The chain employs TRBV7-2 and TRBJ2-7, with D uncertain. The V end was cut by 2 bases, the J end by 3 bases, with 8 bases between. Germline values: CDR1 SGHTA, CDR2 FQGNSA. The CDR3 extends over 13 amino acids. The CDR3 region has the DNA TGTGCCAGCAGCTTATCGTCCATCTACGAGCAGTACTTC. Translated: CASSLSSIYEQYF.

This rearrangement joins TRBV20-1 to TRBJ2-3, with a weak D call TRBD2 (7 bases). The CDR3 runs to 15 residues. V was cut by 3 bases and J by 1 base, with 14 bases left in between. The germline V gene has CDR1 DFQATT and CDR2 SNEGSKA (reference sequence). The DNA for the CDR3 is TGCAGTGCTAGTGGGGGGGCCGGTGGCACAGATACGCAGTATTTT. It is translated as CSASGGAGGTDTQYF.

This clonotype occurred a few times. This rearrangement joins TRBV6-5 to TRBJ2-2; possibly TRBD1 for D (5 bases). The CDR3 is 16 amino acids. The germline V gene has CDR1 MNHEY and CDR2 SVGAGI. V dropped 0 bases and J dropped 2 bases, with 10 bases sitting between them. The CDR3, as DNA: TGTGCCAGCAGTTACTCCAGACAGAGTAACACCGGGGAGCTGTTTTTT. The encoded protein is CASSYSRQSNTGELFF.

This clonotype was detected a few times. The rearrangement links TRBV16 to TRBJ2-1, with D unresolved. The CDR3 has 12 residues. Germline assignment: CDR1 KGHSY and CDR2 FQNENV. The V end was cut by 0 bases, the J end by 9 bases, with 6 bases between. The DNA of the CDR3 is TGTGCCAGCAGCCAATCGATGGTTGAGCAGTTCTTC. Amino acids: CASSQSMVEQFF. Drawing the rest from reference TRBV16 and TRBJ2-1, the complete variable domain is GEEVAQTPKHLVRGEGQKAKLYCAPIKGHSYVFWYQQVLKNEFKFLISFQNENVFDETGMPKERFSAKCLPNSPCSLEIQATKLEDSAVYFCASSQSMVEQFFGPGTRLTVL.

V usage is TRBV2 and J usage is TRBJ2-5; 8 bases align to TRBD2. After removal of 1 base from V and 5 bases from J, the junction contained 9 bases not matched to a gene. The CDR3 loop spans 16 amino acids. Germline-derived CDR1 and CDR2 are SNHLY and FYNNEI. The CDR3 protein is CASSEDPGGAGETQYF. In nucleotides, the CDR3 is TGTGCCAGCAGTGAAGATCCCGGGGGGGCCGGTGAGACCCAGTACTTC. The variable domain in full, with the rest retrieved from reference TRBV2 and TRBJ2-5, is EPEVTQTPSHQVTQMGQEVILRCVPISNHLYFYWYRQILGQKVEFLVSFYNNEISEKSEIFDDQFSVERPDGSNFTLKIRSTKLEDSAMYFCASSEDPGGAGETQYFGPGTRLLVL.

This clonotype came up a few times. V usage is TRBV2 and J usage is TRBJ2-1; 10 nucleotides line up with TRBD1. Germline V gene sequence: CDR1 SNHLY, CDR2 FYNNEI. The junction had 9 bases not matched to a gene; V was cut back by 9 bases and J by 4 bases. The CDR3 loop spans 15 amino acids. CDR3 DNA: TGTGCCAGGGGACAGGGGACCAGAAGTTACAATGAGCAGTTCTTC. The encoded protein is CARGQGTRSYNEQFF.

This clonotype came up many times. The chain has TRBV18 and TRBJ2-4, with D possibly matching TRBD1 (6 bases). CDR3 length: 16 residues. Germline V CDR1 and CDR2: KGHSH, LQKENI. The V end was cut by 3 bases, the J end by 0 bases, with 12 bases between. In nucleotides, the CDR3 is TGTGCCAGCTCACCCCCCGGACAGTTAGCCAAAAACATTCAGTACTTC. It yields the protein CASSPPGQLAKNIQYF.

The genes are TRBV10-3 and TRBJ2-5, with 8 bases fitting TRBD2. There are 16 residues in the CDR3. After removal of 4 bases from V and 1 base from J, the junction contained 8 bases not matched to a gene. CDR1 ENHRY and CDR2 SYGVKD come from the germline V gene. DNA of the CDR3: TGTGCCATCAGTGTAAGGAGCGGGGGCCTCCAAGAGACCCAGTACTTC. Protein product: CAISVRSGGLQETQYF.

This clonotype appeared a single time. The chain recombines TRBV12-3 or TRBV12-4 with TRBJ1-2; 8 bases line up with TRBD1. The trim removed 6 bases at V and 5 bases at J, leaving 8 bases unmatched. The CDR3 is made up of 14 amino acids. The CDR3 is CASSTDRGGYGYTF. The CDR3 nucleotides are TGTGCCAGCAGCACCGACAGGGGAGGGTATGGCTACACCTTC.

V and J are TRBV7-2 and TRBJ2-7, with TRBD2 matching 8 bases. J lost 6 bases, V lost 5 bases, and 15 bases had no gene match. The CDR3 has 16 residues. Germline loops: CDR1 SGHTA, CDR2 FQGNSA. The CDR3 here is CASSRSGVDGRAEQYF. The CDR3 DNA reads TGTGCCAGCAGCCGTAGCGGGGTAGACGGCCGAGCCGAGCAGTACTTC. Full variable domain (rest looked up from reference TRBV7-2 and TRBJ2-7): GAGVSQSPSNKVTEKGKDVELRCDPISGHTALYWYRQSLGQGLEFLIYFQGNSAPDKSGLPSDRFSAERTGGSVSTLTIQRTQQEDSAVYLCASSRSGVDGRAEQYFGPGTRLTVT.

This clonotype was seen repeatedly, ten times or more. The rearrangement links TRBV6-2 or TRBV6-3 to TRBJ2-1; TRBD1 agrees at 8 bases. V dropped 10 bases and J dropped 1; count of bases not matched to a gene: 12. CDR1 is MNHEY and CDR2 is SVGEGT in the germline V gene. This CDR3 comprises 16 residues. For the CDR3, the DNA is TGTGCCACGAGCCCGGCAGGGGGCCGTTCCTACAATGAGCAGTTCTTC. Its translation: CATSPAGGRSYNEQFF.

At least ten counts were recorded for this clonotype. This chain links TRBV11-2 with TRBJ1-2; TRBD1 matches at 8 bases. The J segment lost 7 bases and the V segment lost 5 bases, leaving 6 bases of the junction unmatched. CDR1 and CDR2 (germline): SGHAT, FQNNGV. This CDR3 has 13 residues. CDR3 protein: CASSTTGAVGYTF. The CDR3, as DNA: TGTGCCAGCAGCACGACAGGGGCGGTTGGCTACACCTTC.

This chain links TRBV10-3 with TRBJ2-6; D is ambiguous. This CDR3 comprises 14 residues. Germline lookup yields CDR1 ENHRY and CDR2 SYGVKD. Deletions cut 0 bases from V and 0 bases from J, with 0 bases between. CDR3: CAISESSGANVLTF. The CDR3 coding sequence is TGTGCCATCAGTGAGTCCTCTGGGGCCAACGTCCTGACTTTC.

V gene TRBV20-1 combines with J gene TRBJ2-7; 12 bases fit TRBD2. The CDR3 is 15 amino acids. The germline gives CDR1 DFQATT, CDR2 SNEGSKA (reference sequence). The V segment lost 2 bases and the J segment 3 bases; nucleotides outside the gene matches: 5. CDR3 nucleotide sequence: TGCAGTGCTAGATCAACTAGCGGGGGGATCTACGAGCAGTACTTC. The encoded protein is CSARSTSGGIYEQYF.

CDR3 coding DNA: TGTGCCAGCACCGAAAGCGCGTACGAGCAGTACTTC. This gives the protein CASTESAYEQYF. The V gene is TRBV7-2, the J gene TRBJ2-7; D gene unclear. The CDR3 loop spans 12 amino acids. Germline values: CDR1 SGHTA, CDR2 FQGNSA. Trimming removed 7 bases at V and 4 bases at J, with 11 bases between.

The rearrangement links TRBV9 to TRBJ2-1; tentative D call: TRBD2 (5 bases). Trimming took off 0 bases at V and 0 bases at J, with 10 bases between the two ends. This CDR3 region has 16 residues. Germline V gene data show CDR1 as SGDLS and CDR2 as YYNGEE. For the CDR3, the DNA is TGTGCCAGCAGCGTAGGAATGGGGAGCTCCTACAATGAGCAGTTCTTC. The encoded protein is CASSVGMGSSYNEQFF.

This clonotype occurred a few times. The chain is built from TRBV27 and TRBJ2-7; D is unclear. The CDR3 sequence is 14 residues long. Germline CDR1 is MNHEY and CDR2 is SMNVEV (reference sequence). Trimming removed 6 bases at V and 0 bases at J, with 12 bases between. CDR3 loop: CASSPKLTSYEQYF. CDR3 nucleotides: TGTGCCAGCAGCCCTAAGCTAACCTCCTACGAGCAGTACTTC.

At least ten counts were recorded for this clonotype. The chain employs TRBV10-3 and TRBJ2-3; a possible D gene is TRBD2 (5 bases). V lost 4 bases, J lost 4 bases, and 18 bases lay in between. The V gene's germline CDR1 is ENHRY and CDR2 SYGVKD. The CDR3 contains 16 residues. The CDR3 loop reads CAISGGHQSRADTQYF. CDR3 DNA sequence: TGTGCCATCAGTGGCGGGCACCAGAGCCGGGCAGATACGCAGTATTTT.

This chain connects TRBV5-1 to TRBJ1-1, with 7 bases fitting TRBD1. The germline gives CDR1 SGHRS, CDR2 YFSETQ. The CDR3 covers 14 residues. Trimming took 2 bases from V and 3 from J; bases not matched to a gene: 4. As DNA, the CDR3 is TGCGCCAGCAGCTTTACAGGGGTGTACACTGAAGCTTTCTTT. This encodes CASSFTGVYTEAFF.

The chain combines TRBV4-1 with TRBJ1-3; D is possibly TRBD1 (5 bases). The CDR3 loop spans 17 amino acids. Trimming removed 0 bases at V and 3 bases at J, with 15 bases between. CDR1 is MGHRA and CDR2 is YSYEKL in the germline V gene. As DNA, the CDR3 is TGCGCCAGCAGCCAAGATAGTGTCACAGGAGGTGGAAACACCATATATTTT. As protein: CASSQDSVTGGGNTIYF.

At least ten counts were recorded for this clonotype. The chain has TRBV7-2 and TRBJ2-1, with D perhaps matching TRBD2 (5 bases). The CDR3 runs to 14 residues. Germline CDR1 SGHTA, CDR2 FQGNSA. The ends were cut back, 3 bases at V and 5 bases at J, with 11 bases in the middle. In nucleotides, the CDR3 is TGTGCCAGCAGCTTCCGGACTGGCGACAATGAGCAGTTCTTC. The encoded protein is CASSFRTGDNEQFF.

This clonotype appeared a few times. The chain couples TRBV7-9 to TRBJ2-3; the match to TRBD1 covers 7 bases. V dropped 1 base and J dropped 3; count of bases not matched to a gene: 13. Germline CDR1 SEHNR, CDR2 FQNEAQ (reference sequence). The CDR3 has 18 amino acids. The CDR3 DNA follows: TGTGCCAGCAGCTTAGTGGCCCTTTTACAGGGGTATACAGATACGCAGTATTTT. Its protein is CASSLVALLQGYTDTQYF. The full variable domain, completed using reference TRBV7-9 and TRBJ2-3, is DTGVSQNPRHKITKRGQNVTFRCDPISEHNRLYWYRQTLGQGPEFLTYFQNEAQLEKSRLLSDRFSAERPKGSFSTLEIQRTEQGDSAMYLCASSLVALLQGYTDTQYFGPGTRLTVL.

The rearrangement links TRBV6-6 to TRBJ2-7; the match to TRBD1 covers 7 bases. Germline assignment: CDR1 MNHNY and CDR2 SVGAGI (reference sequence). The trim removed 6 bases at V and 7 bases at J, leaving 12 bases unmatched. The CDR3 sequence is 14 residues long. This chain's CDR3 is CASRKGTVSWEQYV. The DNA for the CDR3 is TGTGCCAGCAGAAAAGGGACAGTCTCCTGGGAGCAGTACGTC.

This clonotype has at least ten counts. The chain carries TRBV7-9 and TRBJ1-1, with a tentative D call TRBD1 (5 bases). V lost 3 bases, J lost 8 bases, and 10 bases lay in between. Germline lookup yields CDR1 SEHNR and CDR2 FQNEAQ (reference sequence). The CDR3 consists of 12 residues. CDR3 sequence: CASSLGQGEAFF. CDR3 nucleotides: TGTGCCAGCAGCTTGGGGCAGGGAGAAGCTTTCTTT.

This clonotype was seen a few times. This chain joins TRBV5-1 and TRBJ1-1; unclear D gene. Trimming shortened V by 0 bases and J by 6 bases, and 9 bases separated the two germline ends. Looked up from germline, CDR1 is SGHRS and CDR2 is YFSETQ. This CDR3 spans 13 amino acids. The CDR3 loop reads CASSLEGGSEAFF. Here the CDR3 DNA reads TGCGCCAGCAGCTTGGAGGGTGGGTCTGAAGCTTTCTTT.

This clonotype was seen more than once but under ten times. The chain employs TRBV5-6 and TRBJ1-6; 8 bases line up with TRBD1. The CDR3 runs to 15 residues. In germline, CDR1 is SGHDT, CDR2 YYEEEE. Trimming cost V 4 bases and J 7 bases; bases outside gene matches: 7. CDR3 loop: CASSPMDRANSPLHF. The DNA of the CDR3 is TGTGCCAGCAGCCCAATGGACAGGGCCAATTCACCCCTCCACTTT.

The table lists this clonotype with a few counts. The chain has TRBV7-8 and TRBJ1-6; TRBD1 matches at 9 bases. With V trimmed by 5 bases and J by 7 bases, 6 bases remained unmatched. The CDR3 has 15 residues. CDR1 and CDR2 (germline): SGHVS, FQNEAQ. The DNA for the CDR3 is TGTGCCAGCAGCACGTTCGGACAGGGGAATTCACCCCTCCACTTT. Translating it yields CASSTFGQGNSPLHF.

This chain connects TRBV20-1 to TRBJ2-1; the match to TRBD1 covers 10 bases. The CDR3 has 13 amino acids. The germline V gene has CDR1 DFQATT and CDR2 SNEGSKA (reference sequence). The V and J ends lost 7 bases and 9 bases, in that order; junction bases with no gene match: 9. The CDR3 DNA sequence: TGCAGTGGGTCCGGGGACAGGGGCGGTGAGCAGTTCTTC. This sequence encodes CSGSGDRGGEQFF.